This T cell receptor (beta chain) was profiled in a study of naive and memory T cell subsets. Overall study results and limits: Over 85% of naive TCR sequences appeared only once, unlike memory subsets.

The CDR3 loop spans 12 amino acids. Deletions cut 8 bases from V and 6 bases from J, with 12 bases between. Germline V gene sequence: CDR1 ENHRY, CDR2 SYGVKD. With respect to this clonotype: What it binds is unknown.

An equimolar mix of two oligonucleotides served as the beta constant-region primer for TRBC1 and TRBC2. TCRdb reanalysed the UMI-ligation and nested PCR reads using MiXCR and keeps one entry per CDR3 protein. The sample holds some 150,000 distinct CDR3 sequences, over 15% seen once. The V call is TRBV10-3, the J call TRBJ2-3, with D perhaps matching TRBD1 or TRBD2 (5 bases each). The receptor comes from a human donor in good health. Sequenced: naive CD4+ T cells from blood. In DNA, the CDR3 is TGTGCCATCGGGGGACGAGCCGATACGCAGTATTTT. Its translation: CAIGGRADTQYF.